This T cell receptor beta chain was observed in a study of brain T cells in children with intractable seizures. Overall study findings and caveats: Viral specificity was inferred only from CDR3 similarity; HCMV serostatus was unknown.

As to this clone: Its antigen is as yet unknown.

The CDR3 extends over 15 amino acids. V dropped 4 bases and J dropped 5 bases, with 16 bases sitting between them. CDR1 and CDR2 (germline): KGHDR, SFDVKD. TCRdb's copy holds only in-frame clones and misses some; the assay was immunoSEQ multiplex PCR. The table shows tens of thousands of clones, with about 93% occurring only once. Sequenced here: peripheral blood, sampled at surgery. V usage is TRBV24-1 and J usage is TRBJ2-5, with D perhaps matching TRBD1 or TRBD2 (5 bases each). This clonotype originated in a girl aged 2-9 years with Rasmussen encephalitis and intractable seizures. The CDR3 is CATSDYGTGRETQYF. The CDR3 DNA reads as TGTGCCACCAGTGACTACGGGACCGGTCGGGAGACCCAGTACTTC.